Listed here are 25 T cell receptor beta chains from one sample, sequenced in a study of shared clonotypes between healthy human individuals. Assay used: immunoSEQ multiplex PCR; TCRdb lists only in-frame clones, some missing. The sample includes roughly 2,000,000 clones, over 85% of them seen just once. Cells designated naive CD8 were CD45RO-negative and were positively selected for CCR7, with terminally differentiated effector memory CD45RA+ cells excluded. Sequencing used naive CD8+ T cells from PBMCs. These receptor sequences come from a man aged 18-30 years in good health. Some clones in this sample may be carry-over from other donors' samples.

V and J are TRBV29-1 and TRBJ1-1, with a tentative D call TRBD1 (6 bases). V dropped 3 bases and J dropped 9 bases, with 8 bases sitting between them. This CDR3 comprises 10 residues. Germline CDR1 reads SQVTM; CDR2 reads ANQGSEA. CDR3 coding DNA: TGCAGCGTTGAGGGGGGCCAAGCTTTCTTT. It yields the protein CSVEGGQAFF.

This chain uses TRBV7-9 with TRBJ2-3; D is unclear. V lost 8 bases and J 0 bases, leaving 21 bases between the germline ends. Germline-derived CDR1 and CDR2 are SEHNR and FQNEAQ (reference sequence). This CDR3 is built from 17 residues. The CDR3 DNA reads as TGTGCCAGCGCAGCAAGAACCACGATAGCTAGCACAGATACGCAGTATTTT. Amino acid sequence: CASAARTTIASTDTQYF.

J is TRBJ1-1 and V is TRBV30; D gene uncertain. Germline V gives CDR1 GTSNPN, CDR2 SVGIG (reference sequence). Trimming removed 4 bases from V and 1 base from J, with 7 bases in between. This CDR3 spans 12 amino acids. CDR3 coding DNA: TGTGCCTGGAACCCAGGGAACACTGAAGCTTTCTTT. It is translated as CAWNPGNTEAFF. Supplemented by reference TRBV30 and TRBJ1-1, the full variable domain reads SQTIHQWPATLVQPVGSPLSLECTVEGTSNPNLYWYRQAAGRGLQLLFYSVGIGQISSEVPQNLSASRPQDRQFILSSKKLLLSDSGFYLCAWNPGNTEAFFGQGTRLTVV.

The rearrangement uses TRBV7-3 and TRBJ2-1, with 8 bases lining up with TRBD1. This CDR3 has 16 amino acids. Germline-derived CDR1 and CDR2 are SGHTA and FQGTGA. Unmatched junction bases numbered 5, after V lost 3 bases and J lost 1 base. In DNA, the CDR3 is TGTGCCAGCAGCTTCTCAGGGGGCGGGTCCTACAATGAGCAGTTCTTC. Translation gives CASSFSGGGSYNEQFF.

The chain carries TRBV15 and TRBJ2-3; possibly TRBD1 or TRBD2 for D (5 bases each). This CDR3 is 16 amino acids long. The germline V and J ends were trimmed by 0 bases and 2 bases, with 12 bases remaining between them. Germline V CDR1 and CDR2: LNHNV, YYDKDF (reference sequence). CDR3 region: CATSRDRETVTDTQYF. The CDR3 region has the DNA TGTGCCACCAGCAGAGACAGGGAGACAGTCACAGATACGCAGTATTTT.

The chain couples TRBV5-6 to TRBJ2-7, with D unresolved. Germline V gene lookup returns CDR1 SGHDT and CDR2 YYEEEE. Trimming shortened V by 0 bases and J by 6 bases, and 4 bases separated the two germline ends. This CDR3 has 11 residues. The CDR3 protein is CASSLGTEQYF. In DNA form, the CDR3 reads TGTGCCAGCAGCTTGGGGACCGAGCAGTACTTC.

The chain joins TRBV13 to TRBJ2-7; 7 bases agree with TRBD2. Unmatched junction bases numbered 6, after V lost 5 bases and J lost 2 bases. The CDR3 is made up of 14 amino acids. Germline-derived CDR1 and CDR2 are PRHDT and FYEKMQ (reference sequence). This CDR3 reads CASSPASGTYEQYF. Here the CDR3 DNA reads TGTGCCAGCAGCCCGGCCAGCGGGACCTACGAGCAGTACTTC.

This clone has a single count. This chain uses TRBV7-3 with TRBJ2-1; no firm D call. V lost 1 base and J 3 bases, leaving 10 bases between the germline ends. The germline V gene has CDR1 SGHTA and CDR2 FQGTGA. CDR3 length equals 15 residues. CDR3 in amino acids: CASSLMVGLYNEQFF. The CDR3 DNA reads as TGTGCCAGCAGCTTAATGGTGGGCCTCTACAATGAGCAGTTCTTC. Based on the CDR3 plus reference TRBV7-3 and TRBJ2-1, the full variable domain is GAGVSQTPSNKVTEKGKYVELRCDPISGHTALYWYRQSLGQGPEFLIYFQGTGAADDSGLPNDRFFAVRPEGSVSTLKIQRTERGDSAVYLCASSLMVGLYNEQFFGPGTRLTVL.

The CDR3 protein is CASSGRDSERYGYTF. The CDR3 region has the DNA TGTGCCAGCAGCGGTCGGGACAGCGAACGTTATGGCTACACCTTC. V usage is TRBV9 and J usage is TRBJ1-2, with 7 positions matching TRBD1. V was pared by 3 bases and J by 5 bases, with 10 bases of the junction left unmatched. Germline CDR1 reads SGDLS; CDR2 reads YYNGEE. The CDR3 is made up of 15 amino acids.

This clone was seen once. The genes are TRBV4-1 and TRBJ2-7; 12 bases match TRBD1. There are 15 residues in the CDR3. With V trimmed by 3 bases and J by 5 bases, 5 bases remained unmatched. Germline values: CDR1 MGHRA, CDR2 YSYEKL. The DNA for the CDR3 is TGCGCCAGCAGCCATCCCGGGACAGGGGGCAACGAGCAGTACTTC. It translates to CASSHPGTGGNEQYF.

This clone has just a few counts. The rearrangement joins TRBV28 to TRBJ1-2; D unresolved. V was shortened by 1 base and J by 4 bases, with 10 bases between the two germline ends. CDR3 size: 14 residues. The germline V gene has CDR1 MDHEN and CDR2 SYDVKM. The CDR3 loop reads CASSLSGAGYGYTF. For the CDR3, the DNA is TGTGCCAGCAGTTTATCGGGAGCTGGCTATGGCTACACCTTC.

The CDR3 DNA is TGTGCCAGCAGCTTGGACGGCCTGAGGGAGACCCAGTACTTC. It translates to CASSLDGLRETQYF. V gene TRBV5-6 combines with J gene TRBJ2-5; no firm D call. V gave up 0 bases and J gave up 5 bases, with 11 bases separating them. CDR3 length: 14 residues. From germline, CDR1 is SGHDT and CDR2 YYEEEE.

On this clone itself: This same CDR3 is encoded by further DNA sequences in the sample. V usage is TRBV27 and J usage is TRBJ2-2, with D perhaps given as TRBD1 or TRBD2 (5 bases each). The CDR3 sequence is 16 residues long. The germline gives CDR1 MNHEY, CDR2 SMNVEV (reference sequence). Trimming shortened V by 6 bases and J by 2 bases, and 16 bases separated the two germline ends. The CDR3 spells CASSPLGVTNTGELFF. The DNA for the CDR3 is TGTGCCAGCAGCCCCCTGGGGGTAACAAACACCGGGGAGCTGTTTTTT.

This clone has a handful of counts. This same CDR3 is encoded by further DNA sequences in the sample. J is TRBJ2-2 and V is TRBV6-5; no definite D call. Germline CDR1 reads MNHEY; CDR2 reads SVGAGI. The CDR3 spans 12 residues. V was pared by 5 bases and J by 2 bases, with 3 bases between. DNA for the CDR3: TGTGCCAGCAGTACCAACACCGGGGAGCTGTTTTTT. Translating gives CASSTNTGELFF.

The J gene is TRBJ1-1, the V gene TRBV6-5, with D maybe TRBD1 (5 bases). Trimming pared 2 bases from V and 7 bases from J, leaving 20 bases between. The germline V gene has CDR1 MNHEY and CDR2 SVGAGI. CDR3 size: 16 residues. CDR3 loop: CASSYPGGSGEGEAFF. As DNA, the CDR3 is TGTGCCAGCAGTTACCCCGGGGGTTCGGGGGAGGGTGAAGCTTTCTTT.

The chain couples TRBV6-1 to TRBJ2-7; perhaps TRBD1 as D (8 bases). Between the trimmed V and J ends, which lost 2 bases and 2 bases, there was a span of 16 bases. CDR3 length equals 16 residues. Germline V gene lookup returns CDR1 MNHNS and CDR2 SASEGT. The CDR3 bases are TGTGCCAGCAGTGAATGGGACAGGACTAGAGCCTACGAGCAGTACTTC. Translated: CASSEWDRTRAYEQYF.

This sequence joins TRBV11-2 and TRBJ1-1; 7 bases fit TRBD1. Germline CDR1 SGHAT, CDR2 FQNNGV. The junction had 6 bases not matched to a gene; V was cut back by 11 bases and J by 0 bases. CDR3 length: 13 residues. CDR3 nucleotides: TGTGCCGACAGGGCCATGATGAACACTGAAGCTTTCTTT. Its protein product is CADRAMMNTEAFF.

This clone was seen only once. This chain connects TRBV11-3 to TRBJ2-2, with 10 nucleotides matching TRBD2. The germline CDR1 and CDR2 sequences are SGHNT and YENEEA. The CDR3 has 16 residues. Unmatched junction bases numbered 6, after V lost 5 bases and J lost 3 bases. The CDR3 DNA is TGTGCCAGCAGCGATCGGACTAGCGGTTACACCGGGGAGCTGTTTTTT. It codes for CASSDRTSGYTGELFF.

Here the CDR3 reads CASSKRTSGSYEQYF. The CDR3 nucleotides read TGTGCCAGCAGTAAAAGGACTAGCGGGAGCTACGAGCAGTACTTC. The V and J genes are TRBV27 and TRBJ2-7; 13 bases map to TRBD2. The V gene's germline CDR1 is MNHEY and CDR2 SMNVEV (reference sequence). J gave up 3 bases and V 5 bases, and 4 bases lay outside the gene matches. The CDR3 runs 15 residues.

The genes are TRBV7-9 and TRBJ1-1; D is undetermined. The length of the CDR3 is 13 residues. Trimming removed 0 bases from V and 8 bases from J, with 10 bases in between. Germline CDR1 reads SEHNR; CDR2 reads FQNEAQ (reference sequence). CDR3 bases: TGTGCCAGCAGCTTAGCATCGTTGAAAGAAGCTTTCTTT. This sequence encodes CASSLASLKEAFF.

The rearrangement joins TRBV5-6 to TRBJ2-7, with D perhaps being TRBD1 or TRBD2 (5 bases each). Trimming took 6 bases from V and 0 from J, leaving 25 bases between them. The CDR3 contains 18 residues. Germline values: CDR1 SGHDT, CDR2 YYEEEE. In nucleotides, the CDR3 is TGTGCCAGCACCCCCCAGACTCCCCCTCCAGGGAGCTCCTACGAGCAGTACTTC. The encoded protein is CASTPQTPPPGSSYEQYF.

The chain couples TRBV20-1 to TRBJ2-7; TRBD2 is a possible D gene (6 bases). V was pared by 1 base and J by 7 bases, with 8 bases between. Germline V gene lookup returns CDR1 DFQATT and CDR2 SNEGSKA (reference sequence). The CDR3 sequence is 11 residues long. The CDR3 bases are TGCAGTGCTAGAGCTGGGAGGGAGCAGTACTTC. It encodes CSARAGREQYF.

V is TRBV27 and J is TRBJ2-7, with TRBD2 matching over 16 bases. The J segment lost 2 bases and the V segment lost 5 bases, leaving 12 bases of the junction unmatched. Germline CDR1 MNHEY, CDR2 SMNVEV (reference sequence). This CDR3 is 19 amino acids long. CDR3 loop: CASSRRGLAGGTWTYEQYF. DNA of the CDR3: TGTGCCAGCAGTCGTAGGGGACTAGCGGGAGGGACGTGGACCTACGAGCAGTACTTC.

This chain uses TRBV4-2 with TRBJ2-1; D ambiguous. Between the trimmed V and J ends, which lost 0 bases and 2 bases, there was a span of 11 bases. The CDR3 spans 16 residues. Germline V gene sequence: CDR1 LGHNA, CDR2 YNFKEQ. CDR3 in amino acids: CASSQEYGGPYNEQFF. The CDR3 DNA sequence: TGTGCCAGCAGCCAAGAGTACGGCGGCCCCTACAATGAGCAGTTCTTC.

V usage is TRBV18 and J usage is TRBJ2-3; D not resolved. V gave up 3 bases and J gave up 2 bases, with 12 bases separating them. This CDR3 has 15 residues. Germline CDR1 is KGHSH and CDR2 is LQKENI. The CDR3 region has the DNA TGTGCCAGCTCACCTACGGACGGACCCACAGATACGCAGTATTTT. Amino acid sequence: CASSPTDGPTDTQYF.